This T cell receptor beta chain derives from a study of regulatory T cells in long-lasting Graves disease. Study results and caveats: Newly diagnosed disease favored TRBV20-1 and TRBJ2-1 over persistent disease. Public clonotype sharing was higher in persistent than newly diagnosed patients.

This sample's time point: newly diagnosed GD, antithyroid drugs for less than 3 months. Extracted PBMC RNA gave rise to the TCR library. CDR3 length equals 16 residues. The germline V and J ends were trimmed by 3 bases and 0 bases, with 15 bases remaining between them. In germline, CDR1 is LGHDT, CDR2 YNNKEL (reference sequence). As regards this clonotype: No antigen is known for it.

Arm-PCR with iRepertoire HTBI primers amplified the CDR3 regions for these TCR beta libraries. MiXCR, applied by TCRdb to the multiplex PCR reads, yields one record per CDR3 protein. The profile shows roughly 510,000 distinct CDR3 sequences, roughly a sixth of them singletons. The same specimen was also included in a second study, on T cells in Graves' hyperthyroidism and ophthalmopathy. From that study: During a first-round RT-PCR of the TCR CDR3, the HTBI primer set was used. Stable hyperthyroidism was told apart from ophthalmopathy by a model built on 13 V-J features.

The material was peripheral blood mononuclear cells (PBMCs), obtained at new diagnosis, from a patient treated with antithyroid drugs. The rearrangement links TRBV3-1 to TRBJ2-7; possibly TRBD1 for D (6 bases). The TCR comes from a man younger than 35 with Graves disease. CDR3 region: CASSHDRLRSSYEQYF. The CDR3 DNA sequence: TGTGCCAGCAGCCACGACAGGCTAAGAAGCTCCTACGAGCAGTACTTC.